This entry concerns a single T cell receptor (beta chain). What it recognizes is unknown. This CDR3 is 16 amino acids long. V lost 4 bases and J 3 bases, leaving 16 bases between the germline ends. Germline V gene lookup returns CDR1 SGHAT and CDR2 FQNNGV. Clones were sequenced by immunoSEQ multiplex PCR, and TCRdb holds only the in-frame ones, with some missing. The sample consists of 90,000 to 100,000 clones, about 94% of them appearing once. The sample comes from a study of cytomegalovirus exposure and HLA in healthy donors. Study results and limitations: Per published reports, the classifier diagnosed cytomegalovirus status with high specificity and sensitivity.

This sequence originates from a woman in her 30s in good health and CMV-seropositive. The chain uses TRBV11-2 and TRBJ1-3, with TRBD1 as a possible D gene (6 bases). Sequenced input: PBMCs. The CDR3, as DNA: TGTGCCAGCAGCTCTCCTACAGGGCCGGTTGGAAACACCATATATTTT. Residues: CASSSPTGPVGNTIYF.